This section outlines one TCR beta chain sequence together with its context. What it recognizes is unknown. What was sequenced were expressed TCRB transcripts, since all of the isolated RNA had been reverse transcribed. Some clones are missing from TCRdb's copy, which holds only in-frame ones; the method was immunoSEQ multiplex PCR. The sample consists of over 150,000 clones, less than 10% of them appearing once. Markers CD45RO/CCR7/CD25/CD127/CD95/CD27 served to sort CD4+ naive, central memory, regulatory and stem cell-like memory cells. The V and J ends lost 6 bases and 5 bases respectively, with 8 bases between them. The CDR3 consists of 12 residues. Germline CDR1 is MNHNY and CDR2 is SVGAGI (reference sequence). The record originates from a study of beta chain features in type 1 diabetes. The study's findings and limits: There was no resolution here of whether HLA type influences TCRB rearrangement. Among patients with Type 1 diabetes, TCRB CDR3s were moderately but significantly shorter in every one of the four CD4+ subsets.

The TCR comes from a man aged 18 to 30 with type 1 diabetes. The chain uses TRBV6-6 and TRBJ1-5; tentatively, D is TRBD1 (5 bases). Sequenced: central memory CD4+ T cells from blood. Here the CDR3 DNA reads TGTGCCAGCAGGGCGGGGGATCAGCCCCAGCATTTT. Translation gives CASRAGDQPQHF.